These T cell receptor beta chains were read from a single sample in a study of cytomegalovirus exposure and HLA in healthy donors. Only in-frame clones appear in the TCRdb table, and some are missing; sequencing was by immunoSEQ multiplex PCR. The listing records 100,000 to 150,000 clones. Sample: PBMCs. These receptors were taken from a woman aged 40 to 49 in good health and CMV-seropositive. Both conserved end residues are part of each CDR3. A D gene is named only where the DNA matches it firmly.

j_call d_call v_call cdr3_nt cdr3_aa
TRBJ2-2 - TRBV2 TGTGCCAGCCGGGACTGGAACACCGGGGAGCTGTTTTTT CASRDWNTGELFF
TRBJ1-4 - TRBV5-1 TGCGCCAGCAGCCAAGACAGTGGGGAATTTGAAAAACTGTTTTTT CASSQDSGEFEKLFF
TRBJ2-3 TRBD2 TRBV5-1 TGCGCCAGCAGTGCTTTCGCTAGCGGGAGTACAGATACGCAGTATTTT CASSAFASGSTDTQYF
TRBJ2-5 - TRBV9 TGTGCCAGCAGCGCGAGGGAGGACAGGCTAACTCAAGAGACCCAGTACTTC CASSAREDRLTQETQYF
TRBJ2-2 TRBD2 TRBV5-4 TGTGCCAGCAGCTTGCGACGGGAGGGCCGAGCCGGGGAGCTGTTTTTT CASSLRREGRAGELFF
TRBJ1-3 - TRBV7-9 TGTGCCAGCACCATCAGCGGAGCTCTCGGTCGATCGTATTTT CASTISGALGRSYF
TRBJ1-4 - TRBV10-1 TGCGCCAACTCTCGGGAGGGTCGGGCTAATGAAAAACTGTTTTTT CANSREGRANEKLFF
TRBJ1-2 - TRBV6-1 TGTGCCAGCAGTGAATACCCCCCCAAGGGGTATGGCTACACCTTC CASSEYPPKGYGYTF
TRBJ2-7 - TRBV18 TGTGCCAGCTCGGGCGGGCAGACCTTTTTTTACGAGCAGTACTTC CASSGGQTFFYEQYF
TRBJ1-1 - TRBV19 TGTGCCAGTAGCCCGGGGTTCCCAGCGAACACTGAAGCTTTCTTT CASSPGFPANTEAFF
TRBJ2-2 TRBD1 TRBV5-6 TGTGCCAGCAGCTTGGCCCCGGGACAGGGGGAGCTGTTTTTT CASSLAPGQGELFF
TRBJ1-1 - TRBV28 TGTGCCAGCAGGGAGGGAGAGAAGAACACTGAAGCTTTCTTT CASREGEKNTEAFF
TRBJ2-1 TRBD1 TRBV5-6 TGTGCCAGCAGCTTTCTCCGGGACAGAGTATACAATGAGCAGTTCTTC CASSFLRDRVYNEQFF
TRBJ1-5 - TRBV9 TGTGCCAGCAGCGTAGACAGGGGCAATCAGCCCCAGCATTTT CASSVDRGNQPQHF
TRBJ2-7 TRBD2 TRBV4-1 TGCGCCAGCAGCCTCAGACTAGCGGACTCCTACGAGCAGTACTTC CASSLRLADSYEQYF
TRBJ2-1 TRBD2 TRBV6-6 TGTGCCAGCAGTTACCCCGGGGGGTATGAGCAGTTCTTC CASSYPGGYEQFF
TRBJ2-3 - TRBV9 TGTGCCAGCAGCCCCCAACGGCTGCGGACAGATACGCAGTATTTT CASSPQRLRTDTQYF
TRBJ2-7 - TRBV28 TGTGCCAGCAGTTCCTTGAGGGGAGGGGGTATGTTTTCCGAGCAGTACTTC CASSSLRGGGMFSEQYF
TRBJ2-2 TRBD1 TRBV30 TGTGCCTATTCACCCGGGACAGTGCCCTTAAGGGCCGGGGAGCTGTTTTTT CAYSPGTVPLRAGELFF
TRBJ2-3 TRBD2 TRBV5-1 TGCGCCAGCAGCTTGCGCGGGAGGGAGCAGTCGCAGTATTTT CASSLRGREQSQYF
TRBJ2-4 TRBD1 TRBV7-2 TGTGCCAGCAGCACCGACAGGGGCGCAGTCATTCAGTACTTC CASSTDRGAVIQYF
TRBJ1-4 TRBD1 TRBV7-9 TGCGCGACCGGGACAGGGGACCAAAAACTGTTTTTT CATGTGDQKLFF
TRBJ2-5 - TRBV30 TGTGCCTGGGGTCAGCAAGAGACCCAGTACTTC CAWGQQETQYF
TRBJ1-5 TRBD1 TRBV28 TGTGCCAGCAGGCCTGGGACAGGGGGCCAGCCCCAGCATTTT CASRPGTGGQPQHF
TRBJ2-2 TRBD1 TRBV2 TGTGCCAGCACCCGGGACAGGGGGACGAACACCGGGGAGCTGTTTTTT CASTRDRGTNTGELFF
TRBJ2-7 - TRBV11-2 TGTGCCAGCAGGGGGCCAGCTAGCGCAGCCGGGTACGAGCAGTACTTC CASRGPASAAGYEQYF
TRBJ1-2 TRBD1 TRBV5-1 TGCGCCAGCAGCCCCGGACAGGGGGTATATGGCTACACCTTC CASSPGQGVYGYTF
TRBJ2-3 - TRBV27 TGTGCCAGCAGTCCCGACAGGTTCACAGATACGCAGTATTTT CASSPDRFTDTQYF
TRBJ2-1 TRBD1 TRBV2 TGTGCCAGCAGTGCCGGGACAGGGAAATCCAATGAGCAGTTCTTC CASSAGTGKSNEQFF
TRBJ2-1 TRBD1 TRBV9 TGTGCCAGCAGCGCGCGGACAGGGAAGTATGAGCAGTTCTTC CASSARTGKYEQFF
TRBJ1-2 TRBD1 TRBV7-9 TGTGCCAGCAGCTCCTCGTGGGAAGGGGACAGGGGAAATGGCTACACCTTC CASSSSWEGDRGNGYTF
TRBJ1-1 - TRBV9 TGTGCCAGCAGCCCCCGTTCGGGGTCGGGCACTGAAGCTTTCTTT CASSPRSGSGTEAFF
TRBJ2-1 - TRBV19 TGTGCCAGTAGATGGGCCAATGAGCAGTTCTTC CASRWANEQFF
TRBJ2-1 TRBD2 TRBV5-4 TGTGCCAGCAGCCCTACTAGCGGGAGAATCAATGAGCAGTTCTTC CASSPTSGRINEQFF
TRBJ1-3 - TRBV11-3 TGTGCCAGCAGCTTAGGCACAGGAGGAAACACCATATATTTT CASSLGTGGNTIYF
TRBJ2-2 - TRBV11-3 TGTGCCAGCAGCTTAGGCGGCGGCTCCACCGGGGAGCTGTTTTTT CASSLGGGSTGELFF
TRBJ2-1 TRBD2 TRBV6-6 TGTGCCAGCAGACTAGCGGGAGGGCCGGGGGATGAGCAGTTCTTC CASRLAGGPGDEQFF
TRBJ1-1 - TRBV5-5 TGTGCCAGCAGCTTGGAAACAGGATTAGCTGAAGCTTTCTTT CASSLETGLAEAFF
TRBJ2-5 - TRBV18 TGTGCCAGCTCACCAATTGGGGCTACCAACAGGACCCAGTACTTC CASSPIGATNRTQYF
TRBJ2-3 - TRBV19 TGTGCCAGTAGTATCGCAACGGGCACAGATACGCAGTATTTT CASSIATGTDTQYF
TRBJ1-6 - TRBV28 TGTGCCAGCAGTTTTCGGCGGATTGATTCACCCCTCCACTTT CASSFRRIDSPLHF
TRBJ2-7 - TRBV28 TGTGCCAGCACCCCTTTAGGGGGATACAGAAACGCCTACGAGCAGTACTTC CASTPLGGYRNAYEQYF
TRBJ1-1 - TRBV7-9 TGTGCCAGCAGCTTAGGAGGCCGGAACACTGAAGCTTTCTTT CASSLGGRNTEAFF
TRBJ2-6 TRBD1 TRBV28 TGTGCCAGCAGTTTATTGGGACAGGGGGCAATTGGGGCCAACGTCCTGACTTTC CASSLLGQGAIGANVLTF
TRBJ2-1 TRBD2 TRBV28 TGTGCCAGCAATTCGGCCCAGGGACTAGCGGGAGGAAATGAGCAGTTCTTC CASNSAQGLAGGNEQFF
TRBJ2-1 TRBD2 TRBV6-4 TGTGCCAGCAGTGAGGCTAGCGGGACTAACAATGAGCAGTTCTTC CASSEASGTNNEQFF
TRBJ2-5 TRBD2 TRBV4-1 TGCGCCAGCAGCCAAGAACGGGCTTCGGGGGAGGGATACCAAGAGACCCAGTACTTC CASSQERASGEGYQETQYF
TRBJ2-7 - TRBV15 TGTGCCACCAGCAGAGGCGGGACGGAGAAACAGTACTTC CATSRGGTEKQYF
TRBJ2-3 TRBD2 TRBV28 TGTGCCAGCACGGCGGGGGGCAGCACAGATACGCAGTATTTT CASTAGGSTDTQYF